Listed below are T cell receptor beta chains from one sample, sequenced in a study of identical twins. One entry per CDR3 protein, called by TCRdb with MiXCR from the 5' RACE reads. Of under 500,000 distinct CDR3 sequences in the sample, around an eighth were seen once. These data were likewise used in another study, on yellow fever vaccine responses in identical twins.

The specimen was CD4+ T cells sorted from blood. These receptors came from a woman aged 18-29 years in good health. CDR3s include the opening cysteine and the closing phenylalanine or tryptophan. The order of the fields is J gene, V gene, clone size, D gene, CDR3 protein, CDR3 DNA. A D gene is named only where the DNA matches it firmly. The size of a clone is reported for some rows only, either as once, few or many, or as a class for expanded clones.

TRBJ2-5 TRBV7-3 many . CASSLRDRETQYF TGTGCCAGCAGCTTAAGGGACCGAGAGACCCAGTACTTC
TRBJ2-1 TRBV12-3/TRBV12-4 . TRBD2 CASSPDAAGGPSEQFF TGTGCCAGCAGCCCGGATGCCGCGGGAGGGCCAAGTGAGCAGTTCTTC
TRBJ2-5 TRBV29-1 few TRBD2 CSVPGSGGETQYF TGCAGCGTCCCCGGCAGCGGGGGGGAGACCCAGTACTTC
TRBJ2-5 TRBV25-1 many TRBD1 CASSEYKGQGRETQYF TGTGCCAGCAGTGAATATAAGGGACAGGGAAGGGAGACCCAGTACTTC
TRBJ2-7 TRBV28 few . CASSLWTPGTYEQYF TGTGCCAGCAGTTTATGGACCCCGGGAACTTACGAGCAGTACTTC
TRBJ1-6 TRBV2 . TRBD1 CASSYRGATPLHF TGTGCCAGCAGTTACAGGGGAGCGACACCCCTCCACTTT
TRBJ2-1 TRBV5-1 few TRBD2 CASSLLAGGRYNEQFF TGCGCCAGCAGCCTTCTAGCGGGGGGGCGTTACAATGAGCAGTTCTTC
TRBJ2-1 TRBV5-1 . . CASSLSFLNNEQFF TGCGCCAGCAGCTTGTCTTTCCTGAACAATGAGCAGTTCTTC
TRBJ2-3 TRBV5-1 few . CASSLESGDTDTQYF TGCGCCAGCAGCTTGGAGTCAGGCGACACAGATACGCAGTATTTT
TRBJ2-2 TRBV4-1 few . CASSQNPDSSNTGELFF TGCGCCAGCAGCCAAAATCCGGACAGCTCGAACACCGGGGAGCTGTTTTTT
TRBJ2-5 TRBV30 . TRBD2 CAWSKLAVQETQYF TGTGCCTGGAGCAAACTAGCGGTCCAAGAGACCCAGTACTTC
TRBJ2-7 TRBV7-2 . . CASSLVGTENYERYF TGTGCCAGCAGCTTAGTCGGGACTGAAAACTACGAGCGGTACTTC
TRBJ2-1 TRBV5-6 . . CASSLISGGEQFF TGTGCCAGCAGCCTAATCTCGGGTGGGGAGCAGTTCTTC
TRBJ2-5 TRBV18 . . CASSPKAAQETQYF TGTGCCAGCTCACCTAAGGCAGCTCAAGAGACCCAGTACTTC
TRBJ2-1 TRBV20-1 . TRBD2 CSASHVGGAEQFF TGCAGTGCTAGTCATGTGGGAGGGGCGGAGCAGTTCTTC
TRBJ1-5 TRBV10-3 few . CAIRGNDNQPQHF TGTGCCATCAGGGGTAATGACAATCAGCCCCAGCATTTT
TRBJ2-7 TRBV3-1 . TRBD1 CASSQVPGTEAYEQYF TGTGCCAGCAGCCAAGTTCCCGGGACAGAGGCCTACGAGCAGTACTTC
TRBJ2-3 TRBV27 . . CASRNRLTSTDTQYF TGTGCCAGCAGAAACAGGTTGACTAGCACAGATACGCAGTATTTT
TRBJ2-1 TRBV20-1 few . CSAPARPGNEQFF TGCAGTGCACCGGCCCGGCCAGGCAATGAGCAGTTCTTC
TRBJ2-2 TRBV6-5 . TRBD2 CASSYLLAGGFGELFF TGTGCCAGCAGTTACCTCCTAGCGGGGGGATTCGGGGAGCTGTTTTTT
TRBJ2-5 TRBV3-1 . TRBD2 CASSQRRASGEKETQYF TGTGCCAGCAGCCAAAGGCGCGCTAGCGGGGAGAAGGAGACCCAGTACTTC
TRBJ2-1 TRBV3-1 . TRBD2 CASSAQTSGGGRRYNEQFF TGTGCCAGCAGCGCCCAGACTAGCGGGGGGGGCAGGCGCTACAATGAGCAGTTCTTC
TRBJ1-1 TRBV28 . . CASSPSPEIGTEAFF TGTGCCAGCAGCCCCTCCCCCGAGATCGGCACTGAAGCTTTCTTT
TRBJ1-1 TRBV12-3/TRBV12-4 many . CASTKVVNTEAFF TGTGCCAGCACAAAAGTCGTGAACACTGAAGCTTTCTTT
TRBJ2-7 TRBV5-1 . . CASSFGGGGSYEQYF TGCGCCAGCAGCTTCGGTGGAGGGGGATCCTACGAGCAGTACTTC
TRBJ1-4 TRBV29-1 few . CSVLRGYGEKLFF TGCAGCGTTCTGAGGGGATATGGGGAAAAACTGTTTTTT
TRBJ2-7 TRBV9 . . CASSAGTGLYEQYF TGTGCCAGCAGTGCTGGGACTGGCCTCTACGAGCAGTACTTC
TRBJ2-7 TRBV6-5 many . CASSYSKVSYEQYF TGTGCCAGCAGTTACTCGAAGGTATCCTACGAGCAGTACTTC
TRBJ2-7 TRBV3-1 few . CASSQLTGPPSYEQYF TGTGCCAGCAGCCAATTAACGGGACCTCCGTCCTACGAGCAGTACTTC
TRBJ1-1 TRBV5-1 . . CASRNRVNTEAFF TGCGCCAGCAGGAACAGGGTGAACACTGAAGCTTTCTTT
TRBJ2-7 TRBV6-1 many . CASSQSGFYEQYF TGTGCCAGCAGCCAATCGGGCTTCTACGAGCAGTACTTC
TRBJ2-1 TRBV14 few TRBD2 CASRPSGSAPYNEQFF TGTGCCAGCAGGCCTAGCGGGAGCGCCCCTTACAATGAGCAGTTCTTC
TRBJ2-5 TRBV18 few . CASSRYREETQYF TGTGCCAGCTCACGTTACAGGGAAGAGACCCAGTACTTC
TRBJ2-2 TRBV27 few . CASRPSGAAGELFF TGTGCCAGCAGGCCCTCCGGGGCCGCCGGGGAGCTGTTTTTT